This record covers a single TCR beta chain. Its specificity is not known. Libraries for TCRalpha and TCRbeta carried sample barcodes and unique molecular identifiers via 5'RACE. MiXCR was run by TCRdb on the 5' RACE reads, yielding one entry per CDR3 protein. The sample lists approximately 390,000 distinct CDR3 sequences, about 15% seen once, with 20% to 25% in the top ten. Germline loops: CDR1 MNHNS, CDR2 SASEGT. The CDR3 is 17 amino acids. The V and J ends lost 3 bases and 0 bases respectively, with 12 bases between them. This entry is derived from a study of T-cell memory formation after mild COVID-19. Study-wide results and limits: CD4+ bias marked clones expanding day 15 to 37, unlike balanced contracting clones.

The TCR sequence derives from a man between 18 and 35 years old who had mild COVID-19 (a few samples of this study predate the infection). Cell type and time point are not known. This chain links TRBV6-1 with TRBJ2-6; unclear D gene. The specimen sequenced was PBMCs or a T cell subset sorted from them (not recorded which). The CDR3 protein is CASSEMKASSGANVLTF. For the CDR3, the DNA is TGTGCCAGCAGTGAGATGAAGGCGAGCTCTGGGGCCAACGTCCTGACTTTC.